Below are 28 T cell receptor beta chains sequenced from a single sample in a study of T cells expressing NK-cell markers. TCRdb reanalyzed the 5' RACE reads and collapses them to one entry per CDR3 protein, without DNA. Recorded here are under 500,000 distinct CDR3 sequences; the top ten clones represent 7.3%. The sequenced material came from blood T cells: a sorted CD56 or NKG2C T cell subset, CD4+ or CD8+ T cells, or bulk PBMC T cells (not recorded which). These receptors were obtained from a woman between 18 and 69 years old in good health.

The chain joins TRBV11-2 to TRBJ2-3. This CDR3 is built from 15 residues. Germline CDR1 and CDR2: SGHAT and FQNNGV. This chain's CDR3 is CASSLDPVVRDTQYF.

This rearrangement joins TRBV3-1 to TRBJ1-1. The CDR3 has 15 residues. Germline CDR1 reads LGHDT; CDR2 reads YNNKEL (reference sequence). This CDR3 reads CASSQGAKGSTEAFF.

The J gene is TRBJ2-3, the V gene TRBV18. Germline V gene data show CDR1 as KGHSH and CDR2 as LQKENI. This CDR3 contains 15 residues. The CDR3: CASSQRGGDTDTQYF.

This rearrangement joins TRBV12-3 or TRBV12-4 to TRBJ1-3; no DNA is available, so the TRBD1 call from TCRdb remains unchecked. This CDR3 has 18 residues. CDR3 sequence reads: CASSPQDRPYTAGNTIYF.

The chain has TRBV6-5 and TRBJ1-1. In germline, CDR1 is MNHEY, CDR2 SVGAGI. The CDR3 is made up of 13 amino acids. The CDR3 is CASSHRDLGEAFF.

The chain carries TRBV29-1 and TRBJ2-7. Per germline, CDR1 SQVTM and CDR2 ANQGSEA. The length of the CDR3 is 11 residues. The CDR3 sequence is CSVEGANEQYF.

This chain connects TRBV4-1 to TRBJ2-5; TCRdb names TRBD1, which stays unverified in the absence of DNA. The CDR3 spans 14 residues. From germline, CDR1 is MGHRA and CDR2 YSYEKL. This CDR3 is CASSHRDRKETQYF.

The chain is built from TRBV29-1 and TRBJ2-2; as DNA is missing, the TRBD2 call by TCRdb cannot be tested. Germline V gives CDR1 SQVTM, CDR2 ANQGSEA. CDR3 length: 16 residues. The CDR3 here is CSVRAGTSRGTGELFF.

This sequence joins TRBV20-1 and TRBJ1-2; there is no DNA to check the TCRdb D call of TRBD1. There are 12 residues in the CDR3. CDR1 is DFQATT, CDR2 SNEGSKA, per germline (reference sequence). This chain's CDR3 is CGGGLTNYGYTF.

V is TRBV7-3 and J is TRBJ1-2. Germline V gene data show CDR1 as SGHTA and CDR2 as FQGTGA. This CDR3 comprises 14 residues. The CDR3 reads CASSGRAVNYGYTF.

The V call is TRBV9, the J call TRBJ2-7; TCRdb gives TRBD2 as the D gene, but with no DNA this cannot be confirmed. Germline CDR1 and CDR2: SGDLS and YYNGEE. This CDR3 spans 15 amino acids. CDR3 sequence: CASSVGPLAIGEQYF.

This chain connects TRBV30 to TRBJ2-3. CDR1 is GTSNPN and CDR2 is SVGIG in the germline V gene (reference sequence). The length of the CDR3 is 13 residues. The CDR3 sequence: CAWTPTNTDTQYF. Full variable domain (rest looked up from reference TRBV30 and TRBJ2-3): SQTIHQWPATLVQPVGSPLSLECTVEGTSNPNLYWYRQAAGRGLQLLFYSVGIGQISSEVPQNLSASRPQDRQFILSSKKLLLSDSGFYLCAWTPTNTDTQYFGPGTRLTVL.

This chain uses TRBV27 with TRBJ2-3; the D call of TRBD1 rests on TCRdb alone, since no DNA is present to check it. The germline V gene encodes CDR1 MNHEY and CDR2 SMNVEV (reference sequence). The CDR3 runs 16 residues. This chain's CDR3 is CASSFLGDTFTDTQYF.

The CDR3 sequence: CASSLEAGDRNTIYF. The genes are TRBV7-8 and TRBJ1-3. Germline-derived CDR1 and CDR2 are SGHVS and FQNEAQ. CDR3 size: 15 residues.

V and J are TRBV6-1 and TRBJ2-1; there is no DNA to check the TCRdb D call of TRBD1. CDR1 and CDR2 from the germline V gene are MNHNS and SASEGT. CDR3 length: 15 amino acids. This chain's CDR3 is CASSKWGYSYNEQFF.

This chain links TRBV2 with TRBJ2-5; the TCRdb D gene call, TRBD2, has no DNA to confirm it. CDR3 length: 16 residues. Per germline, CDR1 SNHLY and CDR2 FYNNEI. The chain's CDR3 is CASSATSGSPQETQYF.

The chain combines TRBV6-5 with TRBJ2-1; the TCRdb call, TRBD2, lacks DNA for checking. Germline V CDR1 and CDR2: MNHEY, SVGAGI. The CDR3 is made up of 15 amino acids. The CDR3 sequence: CASSYPGLAGVTQFF.

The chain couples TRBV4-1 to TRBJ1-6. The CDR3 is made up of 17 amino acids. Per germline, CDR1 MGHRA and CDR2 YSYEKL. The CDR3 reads CASSQDRRSSYNSPLHF.

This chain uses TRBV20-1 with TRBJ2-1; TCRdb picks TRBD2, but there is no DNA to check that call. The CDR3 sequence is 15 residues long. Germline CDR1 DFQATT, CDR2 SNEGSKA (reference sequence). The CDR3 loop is CSATGRDYLYNEQFF.

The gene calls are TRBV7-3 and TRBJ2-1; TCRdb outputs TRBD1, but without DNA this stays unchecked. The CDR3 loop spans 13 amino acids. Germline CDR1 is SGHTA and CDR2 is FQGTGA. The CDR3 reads CASSLTSGGEQFF.

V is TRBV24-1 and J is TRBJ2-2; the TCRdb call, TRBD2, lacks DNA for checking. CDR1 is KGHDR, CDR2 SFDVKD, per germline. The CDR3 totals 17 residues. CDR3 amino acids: CATSSPAGTANTGELFF.

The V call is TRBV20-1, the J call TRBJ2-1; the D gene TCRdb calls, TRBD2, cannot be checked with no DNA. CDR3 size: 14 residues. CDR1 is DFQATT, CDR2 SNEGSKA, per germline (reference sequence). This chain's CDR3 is CSARASGVYNEQFF.

The CDR3 sequence: CSVELTAKAKNIQYF. The V and J genes are TRBV29-1 and TRBJ2-4; TCRdb returns TRBD1, unconfirmable since there is no DNA. CDR3 length: 15 amino acids. From germline, CDR1 is SQVTM and CDR2 ANQGSEA.

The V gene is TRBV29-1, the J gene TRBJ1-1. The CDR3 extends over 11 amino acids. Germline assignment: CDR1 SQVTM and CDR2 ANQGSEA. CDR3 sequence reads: CSVEGNTEAFF.

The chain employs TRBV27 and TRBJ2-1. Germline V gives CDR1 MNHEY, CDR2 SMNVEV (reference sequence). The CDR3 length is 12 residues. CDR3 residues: CASKESYNEQFF.

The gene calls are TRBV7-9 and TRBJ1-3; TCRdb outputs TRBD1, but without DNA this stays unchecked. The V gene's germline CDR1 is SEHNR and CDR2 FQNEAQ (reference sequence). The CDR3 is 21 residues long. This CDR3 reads CASSFGVGGQGALISGNTIYF. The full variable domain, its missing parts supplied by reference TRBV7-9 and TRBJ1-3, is DTGVSQNPRHKITKRGQNVTFRCDPISEHNRLYWYRQTLGQGPEFLTYFQNEAQLEKSRLLSDRFSAERPKGSFSTLEIQRTEQGDSAMYLCASSFGVGGQGALISGNTIYFGEGSWLTVV.

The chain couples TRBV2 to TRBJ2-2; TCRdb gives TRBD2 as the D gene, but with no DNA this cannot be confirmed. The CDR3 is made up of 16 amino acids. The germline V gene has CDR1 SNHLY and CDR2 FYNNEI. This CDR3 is CASGPGLAMNTGELFF. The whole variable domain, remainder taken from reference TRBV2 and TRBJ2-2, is EPEVTQTPSHQVTQMGQEVILRCVPISNHLYFYWYRQILGQKVEFLVSFYNNEISEKSEIFDDQFSVERPDGSNFTLKIRSTKLEDSAMYFCASGPGLAMNTGELFFGEGSRLTVL.

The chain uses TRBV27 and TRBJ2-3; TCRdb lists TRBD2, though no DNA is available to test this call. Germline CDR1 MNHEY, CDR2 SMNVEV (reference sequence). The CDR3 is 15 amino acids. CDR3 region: CASSLWSGRADTQYF.